This TCR beta chain was sequenced during a study of CD8 T cells in ankylosing spondylitis. Study-level points and caveats: Several highly homologous variants formed a TCR beta motif that appeared characteristic of ankylosing spondylitis blood.

TCRdb recomputed calls from the 5' RACE reads with MiXCR, one row per CDR3 protein. The data hold about 840,000 distinct CDR3 sequences, with about 10% observed a single time. This clonotype was recorded a few times. Its antigen is undetermined. This CDR3 is 12 amino acids long. Trimming shortened V by 5 bases and J by 8 bases, and 15 bases separated the two germline ends. The V gene's germline CDR1 is SQVTM and CDR2 ANQGSEA. Sequenced input: blood, either unsorted or a sorted T cell fraction (not recorded which). This clonotype originated in a male donor with ankylosing spondylitis. The chain uses TRBV29-1 and TRBJ1-2, with unresolved D. CDR3 bases: TGCAGCGTTACGACTGGCGAAAGGGGCTACACCTTC. This encodes CSVTTGERGYTF.